This TCR beta chain appears in the sequencing data of a study of CD8 T cells in Susac syndrome. The RNA input was about 0.45 to 1 ug, and it was reverse transcribed with random hexamers. TCR beta CDR3 was amplified by immunoSEQ covering 54 Vbeta and 13 Jbeta. TCRdb reprocessed the immunoSEQ multiplex PCR reads via MiXCR and lists one record per CDR3 protein. The repertoire has roughly 150,000 distinct CDR3 sequences, approximately 90% of them found once; the top ten carry around 0.075%. The V segment lost 3 bases and the J segment 1 base; nucleotides outside the gene matches: 1. Germline CDR1 is SGHAT and CDR2 is FQNNGV. This CDR3 comprises 16 residues. TCR beta sequencing was performed on blood CD8+ and CD4+ T cells. TEMRA cells were FACS-enriched, and CD8+ and CD4+ T cells were isolated negatively.

This chain uses TRBV11-2 with TRBJ2-7, with 15 bases matching TRBD2. Input material: CD4+ T cells from PBMCs. The receptor was derived from a human donor in good health. CDR3 loop: CASSLGTSGGSYEQYF. The DNA for the CDR3 is TGTGCCAGCAGCTTGGGGACTAGCGGGGGGTCCTACGAGCAGTACTTC.